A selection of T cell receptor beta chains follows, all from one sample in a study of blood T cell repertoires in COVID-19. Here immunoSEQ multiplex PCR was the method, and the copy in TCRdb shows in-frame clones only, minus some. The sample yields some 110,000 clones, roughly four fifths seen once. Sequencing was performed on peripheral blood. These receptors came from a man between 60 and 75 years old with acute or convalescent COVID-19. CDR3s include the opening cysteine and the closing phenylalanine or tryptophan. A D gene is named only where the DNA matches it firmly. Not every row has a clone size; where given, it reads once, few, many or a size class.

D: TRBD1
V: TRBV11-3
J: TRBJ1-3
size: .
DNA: TGTGCCAGCAGCTCCCGGGACAGGGACTCTGGAAACACCATATATTTT
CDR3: CASSSRDRDSGNTIYF

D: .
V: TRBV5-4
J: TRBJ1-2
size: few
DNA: TGTGCCAGCAGCTTCGTCTCCTACTATGGCTACACCTTC
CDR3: CASSFVSYYGYTF

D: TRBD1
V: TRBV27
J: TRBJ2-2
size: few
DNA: TGTGCCAGCAGTTTATCGAGGGACAGCCTCTCCGGGGAGCTGTTTTTT
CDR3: CASSLSRDSLSGELFF

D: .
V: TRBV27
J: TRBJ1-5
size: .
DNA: TGTGCCAGCAGTTTGAGGGAAGGTCAGCCCCAGCATTTT
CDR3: CASSLREGQPQHF

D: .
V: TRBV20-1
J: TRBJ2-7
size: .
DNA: TGCAGTGCTAGTTCCAGCGTCAGAGCTTTTACCTACGAGCAGTACTTC
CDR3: CSASSSVRAFTYEQYF

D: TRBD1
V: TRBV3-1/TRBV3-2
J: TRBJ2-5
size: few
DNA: TGTGCCAGCAGCCAAGAAGGTACAGGGGCCAGGCAAGAGACCCAGTACTTC
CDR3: CASSQEGTGARQETQYF

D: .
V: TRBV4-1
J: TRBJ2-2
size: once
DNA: TGCGCCAGCAGCCCGGGGATCACCGGGGAGCTGTTTTTT
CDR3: CASSPGITGELFF

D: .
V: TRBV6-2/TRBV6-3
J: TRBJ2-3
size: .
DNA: TGTGCCAGCAGTTCACAAGTAGCGGCTAGCACAGATACGCAGTATTTT
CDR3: CASSSQVAASTDTQYF

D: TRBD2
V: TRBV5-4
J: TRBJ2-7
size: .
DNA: TGTGCCAGCAGCCCTGACAGCGGGGGGGCCGGCTACGAGCAGTACTTC
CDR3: CASSPDSGGAGYEQYF

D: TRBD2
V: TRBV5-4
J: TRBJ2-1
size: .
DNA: TGTGCCAGCAGCTTTCATTCTAGCGGGGATTCCTACAATGAGCAGTTCTTC
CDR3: CASSFHSSGDSYNEQFF

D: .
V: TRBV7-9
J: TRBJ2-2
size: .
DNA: TGTGCCAGCAGCCCCGGGTTAGCGGTTTCTGGGGAGCTGTTTTTT
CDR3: CASSPGLAVSGELFF

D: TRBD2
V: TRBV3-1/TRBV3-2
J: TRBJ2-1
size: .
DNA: TGTGCCAGCAGCCAAGCAAGCGGGAGCTCCTACAATGAGCAGTTCTTC
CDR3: CASSQASGSSYNEQFF

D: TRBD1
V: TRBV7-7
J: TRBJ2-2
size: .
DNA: TGTGCTAGCAGCGTAGGGACAGTAAACACCGGGGAGCTGTTTTTT
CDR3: CASSVGTVNTGELFF

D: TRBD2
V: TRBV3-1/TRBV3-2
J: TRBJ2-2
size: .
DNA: TGTGCCAGCAGCCCCACTAGCGGATACACCGGGGAGCTGTTTTTT
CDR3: CASSPTSGYTGELFF

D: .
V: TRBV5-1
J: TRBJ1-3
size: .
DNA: TGCGCCAGCAGCTTGGGCCCGCAGGTCTCTGGAAACACCATATATTTT
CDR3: CASSLGPQVSGNTIYF

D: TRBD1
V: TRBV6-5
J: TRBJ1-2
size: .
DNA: TGTGCCAGCAGTTACGAGACAGGGTATGGCTACACCTTC
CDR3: CASSYETGYGYTF

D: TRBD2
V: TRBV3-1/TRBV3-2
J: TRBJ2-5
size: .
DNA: TGTGCCAGCAGCCAAGATCGGGGTAGCGGGATTGGCGAGACCCAGTACTTC
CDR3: CASSQDRGSGIGETQYF

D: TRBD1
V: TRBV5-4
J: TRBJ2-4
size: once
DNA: TGTGCCAGCAGCTTAAACAGGGGGCTAATATATGGTCAGTACTTC
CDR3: CASSLNRGLIYGQYF

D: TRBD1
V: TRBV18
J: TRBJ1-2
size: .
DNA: TGTGCCAGCTCACCAGGGACAGGGAATGGCTACACCTTC
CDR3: CASSPGTGNGYTF

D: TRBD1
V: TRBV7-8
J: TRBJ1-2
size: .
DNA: TGTGGCGGGCGGAGGACAGGGGGATATGGCTACACCTTC
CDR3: CGGRRTGGYGYTF

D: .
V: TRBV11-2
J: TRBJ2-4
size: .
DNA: TGTGCCAGCAGCCCCCTGGACAGCGTCAAAAACATTCAGTACTTC
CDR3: CASSPLDSVKNIQYF

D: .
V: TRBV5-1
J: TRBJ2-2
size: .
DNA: TGCGCCAGCATTCAGGCGAACACCGGGGAGCTGTTTTTT
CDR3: CASIQANTGELFF

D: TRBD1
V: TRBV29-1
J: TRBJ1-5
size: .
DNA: TGCAGCGTTGAGTCGGCAGGGGGTCAGCCCCAGCATTTT
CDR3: CSVESAGGQPQHF

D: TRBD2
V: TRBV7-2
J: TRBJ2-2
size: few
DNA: TGTGCCAGCAGCTTAGAGGCTAGCGGGAGTGGAGAGCTGTTTTTT
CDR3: CASSLEASGSGELFF

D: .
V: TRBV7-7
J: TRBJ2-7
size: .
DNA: TGTGCTAGCAGCTTAACGGGAAGATCTATCTACGAGCAGTACTTC
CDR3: CASSLTGRSIYEQYF

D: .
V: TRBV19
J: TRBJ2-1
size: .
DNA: TGTGCCAGTAGTACCGGGGGCGGGAGCCACAATGAGCAGTTCTTC
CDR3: CASSTGGGSHNEQFF

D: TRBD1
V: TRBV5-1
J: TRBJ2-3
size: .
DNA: TGCGCCAGCAGCCTAGGGGGCGTGGGGGCAGATACGCAGTATTTT
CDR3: CASSLGGVGADTQYF

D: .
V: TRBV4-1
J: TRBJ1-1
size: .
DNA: TGCGCCAGCGCCAAAGGGAGGCAGGGGAACACTGAAGCTTTCTTT
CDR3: CASAKGRQGNTEAFF

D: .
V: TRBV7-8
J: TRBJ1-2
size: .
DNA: TGTGCCAGCAGCTTAGCGAGTCAGGGTACAAATGGCTACACCTTC
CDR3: CASSLASQGTNGYTF

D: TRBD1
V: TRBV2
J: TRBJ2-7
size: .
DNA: TGTGCCAGAGAAATTACAGGGGGTTCCTACGAGCAGTACTTC
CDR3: CAREITGGSYEQYF

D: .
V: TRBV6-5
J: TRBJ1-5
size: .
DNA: TGTGCCAGCAGCACGGACACTCAGCCCCAGCATTTT
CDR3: CASSTDTQPQHF

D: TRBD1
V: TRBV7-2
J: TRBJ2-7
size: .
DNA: TGTGCCAGCAGCTTCTCCGTTTACGACAGGGGGGACGAGCAGTACTTC
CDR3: CASSFSVYDRGDEQYF

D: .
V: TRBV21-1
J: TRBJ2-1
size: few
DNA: TGTGCCAGCAGCAAAGTCAGGGCGGGACTCGTCTCCTACAATGAGCAGTTCTTC
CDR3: CASSKVRAGLVSYNEQFF

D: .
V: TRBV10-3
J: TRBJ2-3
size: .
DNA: TGTGCCATCAACCCGGGGGGCACAGATACGCAGTATTTT
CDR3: CAINPGGTDTQYF

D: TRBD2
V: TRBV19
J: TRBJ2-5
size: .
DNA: TGTGCCAGTAGTCGCTGGACTAGCGGGGACCAAGAGACCCAGTACTTC
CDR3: CASSRWTSGDQETQYF

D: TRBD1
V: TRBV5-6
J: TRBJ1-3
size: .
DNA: TGTGCCAGCAGCTGGACAGGGCATTCTGGAAACACCATATATTTT
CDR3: CASSWTGHSGNTIYF

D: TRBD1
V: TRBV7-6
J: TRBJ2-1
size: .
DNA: TGTGCCAGCAGCTGGACAGGGACAGGGGGCTATGAGCAGTTCTTC
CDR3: CASSWTGTGGYEQFF

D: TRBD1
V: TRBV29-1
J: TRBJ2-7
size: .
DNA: TGCAGCGTTGCCCCACCGGGACAGGGGACCTACGAGCAGTACTTC
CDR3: CSVAPPGQGTYEQYF

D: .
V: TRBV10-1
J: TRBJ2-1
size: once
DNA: TGCGCCAGCAGTGAGTCAGGGGGCTCCTACAATGAGCAGTTCTTC
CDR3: CASSESGGSYNEQFF

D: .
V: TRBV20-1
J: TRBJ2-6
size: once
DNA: TGCAGTGCTAGTTTTCAGCGAGGTAGCTCTGGGGCCAACGTCCTGACTTTC
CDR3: CSASFQRGSSGANVLTF

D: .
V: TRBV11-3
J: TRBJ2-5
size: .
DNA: TGTGCCAGCAGTTCAGGGCTGGAGACCCAGTACTTC
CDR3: CASSSGLETQYF

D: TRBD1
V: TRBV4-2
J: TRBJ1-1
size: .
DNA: TGTGCCAGCAGCCAAGAATTAATGAGGGGGCGCGTCACTGAAGCTTTCTTT
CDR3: CASSQELMRGRVTEAFF

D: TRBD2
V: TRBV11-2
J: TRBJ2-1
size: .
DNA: TGTGCCAGCAGCCACAGCGGGGGGAATGAGCAGTTCTTC
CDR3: CASSHSGGNEQFF

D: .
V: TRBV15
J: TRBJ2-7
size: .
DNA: TGTGCCACCAGCAGAGGTGGCAACCCCTACGAGCAGTACTTC
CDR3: CATSRGGNPYEQYF

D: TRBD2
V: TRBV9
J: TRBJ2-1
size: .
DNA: TGTGCCAGCAGCTCCCGCGCTAGCGGGCCTTCCTACAATGAGCAGTTCTTC
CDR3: CASSSRASGPSYNEQFF

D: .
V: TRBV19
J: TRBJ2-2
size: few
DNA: TGTGCCAGTCGCAGGTCCAGCACGAACACCGGGGAGCTGTTTTTT
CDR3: CASRRSSTNTGELFF

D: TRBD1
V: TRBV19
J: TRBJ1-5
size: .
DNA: TGTGCCAGTAGTCCCCGGACAGGGGGCGGCAATCAGCCCCAGCATTTT
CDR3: CASSPRTGGGNQPQHF

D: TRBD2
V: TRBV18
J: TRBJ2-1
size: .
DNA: TGTGCCAGCTCACCAGGGGAGCGGGGGACTCACAATGAGCAGTTCTTC
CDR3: CASSPGERGTHNEQFF

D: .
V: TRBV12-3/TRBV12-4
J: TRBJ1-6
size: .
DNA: TGTGCCAGCAGACTAACTAGTTCACCCCTCCACTTT
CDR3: CASRLTSSPLHF

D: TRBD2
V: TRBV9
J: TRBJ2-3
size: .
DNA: TGTGCCAGCCGCGTCGGGACTCGCGGGGGGGGCCGGGGGACAGATACGCAGTATTTT
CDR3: CASRVGTRGGGRGTDTQYF

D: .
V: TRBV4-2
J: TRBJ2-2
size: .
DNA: TGTGCCAGCAGCCAAGGGGGGTGGACAGTGAACACCGGGGAGCTGTTTTTT
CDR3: CASSQGGWTVNTGELFF

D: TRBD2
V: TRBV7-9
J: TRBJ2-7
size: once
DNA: TGTGCCAGCAGCCTCTTAGCGGGAGGGACCTACGAGCAGTACTTC
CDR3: CASSLLAGGTYEQYF

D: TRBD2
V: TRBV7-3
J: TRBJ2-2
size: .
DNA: TGTGCCAGCAGCCGAGCGGGAGATGGAACCGGGGAGCTGTTTTTT
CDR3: CASSRAGDGTGELFF

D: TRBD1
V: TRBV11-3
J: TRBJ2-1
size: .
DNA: TGTGCCAGCAGCTTAGATCAATCCGGGACAGGGGGCTACAATGAGCAGTTCTTC
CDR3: CASSLDQSGTGGYNEQFF

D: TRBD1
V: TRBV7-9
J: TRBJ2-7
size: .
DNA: TGTGCCAGCAGCCCAGGACAGGTCTCAGGGTACGAGCAGTACTTC
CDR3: CASSPGQVSGYEQYF